The clone carrying this TCR beta chain appeared a single time. This sample was included in a study of blood T cell repertoires in COVID-19. Study information: Samples representing acute and convalescent COVID-19 were sourced from the United States, Italy and Spain.

V shed 2 bases, J shed 10 bases, and the junction held 13 bases outside the gene matches. Germline CDR1 is LGHDT and CDR2 is YNNKEL (reference sequence). The CDR3 is 17 amino acids. Profiling relied on immunoSEQ multiplex PCR, and the TCRdb table lists in-frame clones only, not all of them. The sample consists of 400,000 or so clones, around 87% of them appearing once. This chain links TRBV3-1 (or the pseudogene TRBV3-2) with TRBJ1-6; the match to TRBD1 covers 8 bases. Specimen: peripheral blood. The sequence was obtained from a human donor in a cohort sampled during active COVID-19. The CDR3 sequence is CASSQRLTGGRTSPLHF. CDR3 DNA sequence: TGTGCCAGCAGCCAAAGGCTAACAGGGGGAAGGACGTCACCCCTCCACTTT.